The next 23 T cell receptor beta chains were all read from a single sample in a study of CD8+ T cells in alopecia areata. Sorting of CD4+ cells into CD25+CD127- cells was carried out for five or six patients. Sequencing relied on a cDNA template that was reverse transcribed from extracted RNA. Libraries were prepared by immunoSEQ multiplex PCR; TCRdb keeps only in-frame clonotypes and omits some of them. The sample holds approximately 40,000 clones; 45% to 70% are singletons and the top ten take approximately 1.8%. Specimen: CD4+ Tregs sorted from blood. The receptors here all came from a human donor with alopecia areata.

V is TRBV6-1 and J is TRBJ1-6, with TRBD1 matching 8 bases. The CDR3 sequence is 15 residues long. The junction had 5 bases not matched to a gene; V was cut back by 1 base and J by 9 bases. Germline V gene data show CDR1 as MNHNS and CDR2 as SASEGT. This CDR3 reads CASSEGDRGTSPLHF. CDR3 nucleotides: TGTGCCAGCAGTGAAGGTGACAGGGGTACTTCACCCCTCCACTTT.

The chain recombines TRBV7-2 with TRBJ1-4; a weak D match, TRBD1 (5 bases). The V gene lost 4 bases and the J gene lost 8 bases, with 17 bases spanning the gap. CDR3 length equals 15 residues. Germline CDR1 is SGHTA and CDR2 is FQGNSA. DNA of the CDR3: TGTGCCAGCAGCTCTCCCTACGCGGGGGAAGAAAAACTGTTTTTT. This translates into CASSSPYAGEEKLFF.

V is TRBV27 and J is TRBJ1-4; D is unresolved. This CDR3 spans 15 amino acids. CDR1 and CDR2 (germline): MNHEY, SMNVEV (reference sequence). Trimming cost V 7 bases and J 0 bases, with 12 bases left between them. This chain's CDR3 is CASTPHSATNEKLFF. The DNA of the CDR3 is TGTGCCAGCACACCCCATTCTGCAACTAATGAAAAACTGTTTTTT. Combining the CDR3 with reference TRBV27 and TRBJ1-4 gives the whole variable domain EAQVTQNPRYLITVTGKKLTVTCSQNMNHEYMSWYRQDPGLGLRQIYYSMNVEVTDKGDVPEGYKVSRKEKRNFPLILESPSPNQTSLYFCASTPHSATNEKLFFGSGTQLSVL.

The chain employs TRBV7-2 and TRBJ2-1; TRBD2 aligns across 9 bases. CDR1 and CDR2 from the germline V gene are SGHTA and FQGNSA. With 6 bases clipped from V and 5 bases from J, the junction kept 11 bases outside the gene matches. This CDR3 has 16 residues. Here the CDR3 reads CASRRDRGRANNEQFF. DNA for the CDR3: TGTGCCAGCAGAAGGGACCGCGGGAGGGCTAACAATGAGCAGTTCTTC.

The J gene is TRBJ2-3, the V gene TRBV30; D gene ambiguous. Trimming stripped 0 bases from V and 0 bases from J, with 16 bases between. The length of the CDR3 is 17 residues. CDR1 and CDR2 (germline): GTSNPN, SVGIG (reference sequence). CDR3 DNA: TGTGCCTGGAGTGTACGCTTAGCAGCGATTAGCACAGATACGCAGTATTTT. Protein: CAWSVRLAAISTDTQYF.

The chain is built from TRBV30 and TRBJ1-5; D is uncertain. Germline-derived CDR1 and CDR2 are GTSNPN and SVGIG (reference sequence). V lost 3 bases to trimming and J lost 7 bases, with 7 bases between them. The CDR3 length is 11 residues. In DNA form, the CDR3 reads TGTGCCTGGAGCCACGGACAGCCCCAGCATTTT. Translated: CAWSHGQPQHF.

This rearrangement joins TRBV5-1 to TRBJ2-2, with TRBD2 matching 9 bases. CDR1 and CDR2 from the germline V gene are SGHRS and YFSETQ. The junction had 5 bases not matched to a gene; V was cut back by 0 bases and J by 2 bases. CDR3 length: 17 residues. CDR3 residues: CASSLGSGGINTGELFF. CDR3 coding DNA: TGCGCCAGCAGCTTGGGTAGCGGGGGAATAAACACCGGGGAGCTGTTTTTT.

The chain carries TRBV6-5 and TRBJ2-5; D not certain. Trimming pared 2 bases from V and 5 bases from J, leaving 15 bases between. Germline V gene lookup returns CDR1 MNHEY and CDR2 SVGAGI. CDR3 size: 15 residues. The CDR3 spells CASSYGPNLGETQYF. The CDR3 DNA reads TGTGCCAGCAGTTACGGCCCCAACTTAGGGGAGACCCAGTACTTC.

CDR3 DNA: TGCGCCAGCAGCCTTAGCGGACAGGGCGCTGAAGCTTTCTTT. Amino acids: CASSLSGQGAEAFF. The J gene is TRBJ1-1, the V gene TRBV5-1, with 8 positions matching TRBD1. Germline V gene data show CDR1 as SGHRS and CDR2 as YFSETQ. This CDR3 is built from 14 residues. V was clipped by 4 bases and J by 6 bases; unmatched bases: 8.

V and J are TRBV12-5 and TRBJ1-6; possibly TRBD1 for D (5 bases). Germline V gene sequence: CDR1 LGHNT, CDR2 FRNRAP. V was pared by 7 bases and J by 4 bases, with 14 bases between. The CDR3 is 15 amino acids. In DNA, the CDR3 is TGTGCTAGTGTTGGGGACCGAGTTTATAATTCACCCCTCCACTTT. Translation gives CASVGDRVYNSPLHF.

The chain links TRBV4-3 to TRBJ2-1, with 10 bases fitting TRBD2. V lost 2 bases, J lost 8 bases, and 9 bases stayed unmatched. CDR3 length: 16 residues. Looked up from germline, CDR1 is LGHNA and CDR2 is YSLEER. The CDR3 nucleotides are TGCGCCAGCAGCCAATCAATAGCGGGAGGCTCTTATGAGCAGTTCTTC. Amino acids: CASSQSIAGGSYEQFF.

The CDR3 here is CSGGPGVYEQYF. CDR3 nucleotide sequence: TGCAGCGGTGGTCCGGGCGTCTACGAGCAGTACTTC. This chain links TRBV29-1 with TRBJ2-7; D is unresolved. Germline assignment: CDR1 SQVTM and CDR2 ANQGSEA. The V gene lost 7 bases and the J gene lost 3 bases, with 13 bases spanning the gap. This CDR3 comprises 12 residues.

This clone has more than one count but fewer than ten. This chain joins TRBV7-2 and TRBJ2-3; TRBD2 matches at 7 bases. Trimming took 5 bases from V and 0 from J; bases not matched to a gene: 11. This CDR3 comprises 17 residues. CDR1 is SGHTA and CDR2 is FQGNSA in the germline V gene. The CDR3 spells CASSVTHPGGSTDTQYF. CDR3 bases: TGTGCCAGCAGCGTCACGCACCCCGGGGGGAGCACAGATACGCAGTATTTT. The variable domain in full, completed from reference TRBV7-2 and TRBJ2-3, reads GAGVSQSPSNKVTEKGKDVELRCDPISGHTALYWYRQSLGQGLEFLIYFQGNSAPDKSGLPSDRFSAERTGGSVSTLTIQRTQQEDSAVYLCASSVTHPGGSTDTQYFGPGTRLTVL.

DNA for the CDR3: TGTGCCTGGAGTACAGGGCGAAGTCAGGGCTACACCTTC. Encoded protein: CAWSTGRSQGYTF. V usage is TRBV30 and J usage is TRBJ1-2; D may be TRBD1 (6 bases). Trimming stripped 2 bases from V and 8 bases from J, with 15 bases between. The CDR3 totals 13 residues. Germline CDR1 reads GTSNPN; CDR2 reads SVGIG (reference sequence).

The chain joins TRBV7-9 to TRBJ2-2; no firm D call. This CDR3 contains 16 residues. Between the trimmed V and J ends, which lost 1 base and 0 bases, there was a span of 9 bases. In germline, CDR1 is SEHNR, CDR2 FQNEAQ (reference sequence). CDR3 region: CASSLVGTANTGELFF. The CDR3 nucleotides read TGTGCCAGCAGCTTAGTTGGCACCGCGAACACCGGGGAGCTGTTTTTT.

This chain links TRBV7-3 with TRBJ2-1, with 7 bases lining up with TRBD2. The junction had 17 bases not matched to a gene; V was cut back by 5 bases and J by 10 bases. The CDR3 covers 16 residues. The V gene's germline CDR1 is SGHTA and CDR2 FQGTGA. In nucleotides, the CDR3 is TGTGCCAGCAGCGTACTCAGTGGGGCCCGGGGGGAGGAGCAGTTCTTC. Residues: CASSVLSGARGEEQFF. The full variable domain, in which reference TRBV7-3 and TRBJ2-1 provide the parts outside the CDR3, is GAGVSQTPSNKVTEKGKYVELRCDPISGHTALYWYRQSLGQGPEFLIYFQGTGAADDSGLPNDRFFAVRPEGSVSTLKIQRTERGDSAVYLCASSVLSGARGEEQFFGPGTRLTVL.

This chain joins TRBV29-1 and TRBJ2-7, with D unclear. V shed 5 bases and J shed 2 bases, with 16 bases lying between them. The CDR3 contains 14 residues. CDR1 is SQVTM and CDR2 is ANQGSEA in the germline V gene. CDR3 region: CSVLLGDGPYEQYF. The DNA for the CDR3 is TGCAGCGTTTTGCTCGGCGATGGACCCTACGAGCAGTACTTC.

This clone was counted only a few times. The chain links TRBV29-1 to TRBJ1-5; D call uncertain. V lost 4 bases, J lost 0 bases, and 4 bases lay in between. CDR3 length: 12 amino acids. Germline V CDR1 and CDR2: SQVTM, ANQGSEA. CDR3 sequence: CSVGHSNQPQHF. CDR3 DNA: TGCAGCGTTGGGCATAGCAATCAGCCCCAGCATTTT.

The rearrangement uses TRBV7-9 and TRBJ2-5, with D uncertain. CDR1 is SEHNR and CDR2 is FQNEAQ in the germline V gene (reference sequence). Trimming removed 2 bases at V and 4 bases at J, with 8 bases between. The CDR3 runs to 13 residues. The CDR3 is CASSLTTLETQYF. The DNA of the CDR3 is TGTGCCAGCAGCTTAACCACTCTAGAGACCCAGTACTTC.

V is TRBV7-2 and J is TRBJ1-2; D is possibly TRBD1 (5 bases). V lost 1 base to trimming and J lost 4 bases, with 10 bases between them. The CDR3 loop spans 14 amino acids. Germline CDR1 SGHTA, CDR2 FQGNSA. The CDR3 DNA reads as TGTGCCAGCAGCTTAGACAGGAGCAGCTATGGCTACACCTTC. Amino acids: CASSLDRSSYGYTF.

This clone turned up a few times. The chain joins TRBV6-5 to TRBJ2-7; 7 bases line up with TRBD1. The V gene end was trimmed by 0 bases and the J gene end by 2 bases; junction bases not matched to a gene: 4. Germline CDR1 and CDR2: MNHEY and SVGAGI. This CDR3 is built from 15 residues. The CDR3 DNA sequence: TGTGCCAGCAGTTACTCTGGACAGGCTACCTACGAGCAGTACTTC. Its translation: CASSYSGQATYEQYF.

As to this clone: In the same sample, other DNA sequences code for this CDR3. This chain connects TRBV18 to TRBJ2-3, with 7 nucleotides matching TRBD1. CDR1 KGHSH and CDR2 LQKENI come from the germline V gene. This CDR3 comprises 15 residues. The junction had 9 bases not matched to a gene; V was cut back by 3 bases and J by 6 bases. The DNA for the CDR3 is TGTGCCAGCTCACCCGGGACAGCCATTTTCGATACGCAGTATTTT. This gives the protein CASSPGTAIFDTQYF.

In this sample, this clone turned up once. This chain connects TRBV6-1 to TRBJ2-6; tentatively, D is TRBD1 (5 bases). The CDR3 loop spans 16 amino acids. The ends were cut back, 2 bases at V and 0 bases at J, with 8 bases in the middle. Germline lookup yields CDR1 MNHNS and CDR2 SASEGT. CDR3 nucleotides: TGTGCCAGCAGTGAACCAGGGAACTCTGGGGCCAACGTCCTGACTTTC. It specifies CASSEPGNSGANVLTF.